Listed here are 16 T cell receptor beta chains from one sample, sequenced in a study of response to subunit inactivated influenza vaccine. MiXCR was run by TCRdb on the RT-PCR reads, yielding one entry per CDR3 protein. The sample consists of over 750,000 distinct CDR3 sequences, approximately 21% of them appearing once. The sample was PBMCs from blood, taken less than 6 days after vaccination. These receptors came from a man aged 45-65 years who received an inactivated influenza vaccine.

V and J are TRBV5-6 and TRBJ2-6; 9 nucleotides align to TRBD2. J lost 4 bases, V lost 5 bases, and 7 bases had no gene match. CDR3 length: 16 residues. Per the germline V gene, CDR1 is SGHDT and CDR2 is YYEEEE. CDR3 sequence reads: CASSIAGAPGANVLTF. The DNA for the CDR3 is TGTGCCAGCAGTATAGCGGGAGCTCCCGGGGCCAACGTCCTGACTTTC.

The chain employs TRBV10-3 and TRBJ2-1; 7 bases are shared with TRBD1. V was pared by 8 bases and J by 8 bases, with 12 bases of the junction left unmatched. Germline-derived CDR1 and CDR2 are ENHRY and SYGVKD. The CDR3 spans 14 residues. CDR3 nucleotide sequence: TGTGCCATCTGGACAGGTGGGTGGCAGCATGAGCAGTTCTTC. Its translation is CAIWTGGWQHEQFF.

This clonotype was counted ten times or more. The CDR3 nucleotides read TGTGCCATCAGCGCCGGGACTAGCGAGGCAGATACGCAGTATTTT. Translated, it gives CAISAGTSEADTQYF. This sequence joins TRBV10-3 and TRBJ2-3, with 10 bases aligning to TRBD2. This CDR3 contains 15 residues. The V segment lost 6 bases and the J segment 4 bases; nucleotides outside the gene matches: 7. Germline V CDR1 and CDR2: ENHRY, SYGVKD.

V gene TRBV12-3 or TRBV12-4 combines with J gene TRBJ2-7; 9 bases agree with TRBD2. This CDR3 has 13 amino acids. With 6 bases clipped from V and 3 bases from J, the junction kept 3 bases outside the gene matches. Written as DNA, the CDR3 is TGTGCCAGCAGGGCGGGGGGGCGCTACGAGCAGTACTTC. Protein: CASRAGGRYEQYF.

This clonotype was recorded a few times. The chain carries TRBV7-2 and TRBJ1-5; D remains ambiguous. From germline, CDR1 is SGHTA and CDR2 FQGNSA. The CDR3 covers 13 residues. Trimming pared 5 bases from V and 3 bases from J, leaving 8 bases between. The CDR3 DNA sequence: TGTGCCAGCAGCCAAAGATTCAATCAGCCCCAGCATTTT. Protein sequence: CASSQRFNQPQHF. Using reference TRBV7-2 and TRBJ1-5 for the parts outside the CDR3, the full variable domain is GAGVSQSPSNKVTEKGKDVELRCDPISGHTALYWYRQSLGQGLEFLIYFQGNSAPDKSGLPSDRFSAERTGGSVSTLTIQRTQQEDSAVYLCASSQRFNQPQHFGDGTRLSIL.

This clonotype was seen more than once but under ten times. The rearrangement joins TRBV7-2 to TRBJ1-1, with D perhaps matching TRBD1 (5 bases). CDR3 size: 14 residues. The ends were cut back, 2 bases at V and 5 bases at J, with 12 bases in the middle. Germline loops: CDR1 SGHTA, CDR2 FQGNSA. CDR3 in DNA: TGTGCCAGCAGCTTAAGGGCTGGGGGGACTGAAGCTTTCTTT. This gives the protein CASSLRAGGTEAFF.

For this clonotype: It may be a read error: a sequence one base away is much more abundant. The chain's CDR3 is CASGLALAAGDEQFF. The DNA of the CDR3 is TGCGCCAGCGGCTTGGCCCTAGCGGCTGGCGATGAGCAGTTCTTC. The chain couples TRBV5-1 to TRBJ2-1; 7 bases are shared with TRBD2. CDR3 size: 15 residues. Germline lookup yields CDR1 SGHRS and CDR2 YFSETQ.

This clonotype was detected only a few times. The chain is built from TRBV20-1 and TRBJ1-5, with D unresolved. The CDR3 is made up of 14 amino acids. Trimming left V 5 bases short and J 4 bases short, with 15 bases between. Germline loops: CDR1 DFQATT, CDR2 SNEGSKA (reference sequence). CDR3 coding DNA: TGCAGTGCTGGTCCGGGATCCAATAATCAGCCCCAGCATTTT. Amino acid sequence: CSAGPGSNNQPQHF.

This clonotype was detected ten times or more. The V gene is TRBV9, the J gene TRBJ2-7; 10 bases are shared with TRBD1. The germline V gene encodes CDR1 SGDLS and CDR2 YYNGEE. The V segment lost 3 bases and the J segment 4 bases; nucleotides outside the gene matches: 10. This CDR3 is 16 amino acids long. CDR3 sequence (DNA): TGTGCCAGCAGCGCCGGGGGGACAGGGGCAATATACGAGCAGTACTTC. Translated: CASSAGGTGAIYEQYF.

There are a few counts of this clonotype. The rearrangement joins TRBV6-1 to TRBJ1-1, with 7 bases aligning to TRBD1. Germline V CDR1 and CDR2: MNHNS, SASEGT. J lost 1 base, V lost 5 bases, and 7 bases had no gene match. This CDR3 contains 15 residues. DNA of the CDR3: TGTGCCAGCAGTACCTTGGGACAGCGGAACACTGAAGCTTTCTTT. Protein sequence: CASSTLGQRNTEAFF.

This clonotype was counted between two and nine times. The chain is built from TRBV12-3 or TRBV12-4 and TRBJ2-2; 14 positions match TRBD2. The V segment lost 6 bases and the J segment 6 bases; nucleotides outside the gene matches: 0. The CDR3 loop spans 14 amino acids. CDR3 loop: CASRGLAGAGELFF. CDR3 nucleotide sequence: TGTGCCAGCAGGGGACTAGCGGGGGCCGGGGAGCTGTTTTTT.

The chain is built from TRBV4-1 and TRBJ2-3, with 8 bases matching TRBD2. CDR1 MGHRA and CDR2 YSYEKL come from the germline V gene. The CDR3 has 15 amino acids. Trimming took 6 bases from V and 0 from J; bases not matched to a gene: 5. CDR3 in DNA: TGCGCCAGCAGGCCGGGAGGGGCGAGCACAGATACGCAGTATTTT. Amino acids: CASRPGGASTDTQYF.

This clonotype was counted only a few times. V gene TRBV3-1 combines with J gene TRBJ2-4; weak D call: TRBD2 (5 bases). The length of the CDR3 is 15 residues. The V and J ends lost 0 bases and 9 bases respectively, with 15 bases between them. Germline V gene data show CDR1 as LGHDT and CDR2 as YNNKEL (reference sequence). DNA of the CDR3: TGTGCCAGCAGCCAAGAAAGGGCCCGGGGAAGCATTCAGTACTTC. This codes for CASSQERARGSIQYF.

The chain links TRBV5-1 to TRBJ1-6, with 9 bases lining up with TRBD1. From germline, CDR1 is SGHRS and CDR2 YFSETQ. This CDR3 region has 17 residues. V trimming: 4 bases; J trimming: 7 bases; junction bases outside the gene matches: 12. In DNA, the CDR3 is TGCGCCAGCAGCCCCTGGACAGGGGAATTCGGCAATTCACCCCTCCACTTT. It encodes CASSPWTGEFGNSPLHF.

This clonotype showed up just a few times. This chain connects TRBV5-1 to TRBJ2-4, with 9 bases matching TRBD1. V shed 4 bases, J shed 3 bases, and the junction held 2 bases outside the gene matches. The germline CDR1 and CDR2 sequences are SGHRS and YFSETQ. The CDR3 is 14 residues long. The CDR3 is CASSRGQGKNIQYF. DNA of the CDR3: TGCGCCAGCAGCCGGGGACAGGGCAAAAACATTCAGTACTTC. Full variable domain (outside the CDR3, taken from reference TRBV5-1 and TRBJ2-4): KAGVTQTPRYLIKTRGQQVTLSCSPISGHRSVSWYQQTPGQGLQFLFEYFSETQRNKGNFPGRFSGRQFSNSRSEMNVSTLELGDSALYLCASSRGQGKNIQYFGAGTRLSVL.

The chain carries TRBV9 and TRBJ2-5; 9 bases fit TRBD2. The CDR3 loop spans 15 amino acids. CDR1 is SGDLS and CDR2 is YYNGEE in the germline V gene. With 2 bases clipped from V and 3 bases from J, the junction kept 5 bases outside the gene matches. The DNA of the CDR3 is TGTGCCAGCAGCGTCGGACTAGCGCGGGAAGAGACCCAGTACTTC. Its protein product is CASSVGLAREETQYF.